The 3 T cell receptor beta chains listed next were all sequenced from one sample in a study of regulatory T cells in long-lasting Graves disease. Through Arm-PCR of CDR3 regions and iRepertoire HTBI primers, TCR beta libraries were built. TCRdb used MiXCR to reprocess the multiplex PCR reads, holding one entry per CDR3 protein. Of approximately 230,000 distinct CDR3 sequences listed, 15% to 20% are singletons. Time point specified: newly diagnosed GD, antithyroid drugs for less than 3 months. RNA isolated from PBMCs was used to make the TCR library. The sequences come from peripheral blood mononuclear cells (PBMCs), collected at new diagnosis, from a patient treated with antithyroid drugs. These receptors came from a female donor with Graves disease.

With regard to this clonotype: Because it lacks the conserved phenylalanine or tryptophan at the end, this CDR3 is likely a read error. This CDR3 is CASSLTLSDRGYGYTL. CDR3 nucleotide sequence: TGTGCCAGTAGTCTTACCCTGTCGGACAGGGGTTATGGCTACACCCTC. The J gene is TRBJ1-2, the V gene TRBV19, with 9 positions matching TRBD1. The germline gives CDR1 LNHDA, CDR2 SQIVND (reference sequence). This CDR3 has 16 amino acids. Losses at the gene ends were 5 bases for V and 5 bases for J; bases not matched to a gene: 12.

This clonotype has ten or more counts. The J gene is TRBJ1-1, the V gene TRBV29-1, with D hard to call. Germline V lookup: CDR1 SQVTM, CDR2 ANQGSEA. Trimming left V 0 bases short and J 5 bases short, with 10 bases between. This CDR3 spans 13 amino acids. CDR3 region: CSVEDLTWTEAFF. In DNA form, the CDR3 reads TGCAGCGTTGAAGATCTAACGTGGACTGAAGCTTTCTTT. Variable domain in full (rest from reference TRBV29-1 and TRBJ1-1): SAVISQKPSRDICQRGTSLTIQCQVDSQVTMMFWYRQQPGQSLTLIATANQGSEATYESGFVIDKFPISRPNLTFSTLTVSNMSPEDSSIYLCSVEDLTWTEAFFGQGTRLTVV.

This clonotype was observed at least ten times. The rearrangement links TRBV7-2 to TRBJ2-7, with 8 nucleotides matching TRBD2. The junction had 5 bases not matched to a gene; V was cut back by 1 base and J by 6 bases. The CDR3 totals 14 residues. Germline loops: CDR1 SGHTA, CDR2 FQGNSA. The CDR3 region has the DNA TGTGCCAGCAGCTTAGGGACTAGCCGAGGCGAGCAGTACTTC. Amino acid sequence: CASSLGTSRGEQYF.